Listed below are T cell receptor beta chains from one sample, sequenced in a study of shared clonotypes between healthy human individuals. The repertoire was sequenced with immunoSEQ multiplex PCR; TCRdb's copy has only in-frame clones and lacks some. The sample carries about 2.5 million clones, less than 95% recorded once. The material sequenced was naive CD4+ T cells from PBMCs. The receptors shown here come from a man younger than 35 in good health. Some clones in this sample may be carry-over from other donors' samples. The CDR3 runs from the conserved cysteine through the conserved F or W. The order of the fields is clone size, J gene, CDR3 length, V gene, D gene, CDR3 protein, CDR3 DNA. D genes are given only for firm matches. Clone size is given for some rows only: seen once, a few or many times, or a class if the clone is expanded.

>.|TRBJ2-3|17|TRBV7-3|TRBD1
CASSLYGTVGPTDTQYF
TGTGCCAGCAGCTTATATGGGACAGTGGGGCCCACAGATACGCAGTATTTT
>.|TRBJ2-1|16|TRBV7-9|.
CASSPRTLSTYNEQFF
TGTGCCAGCAGCCCCAGGACACTCTCCACCTACAATGAGCAGTTCTTC
>.|TRBJ1-5|16|TRBV4-3|TRBD1
CASSQGIGQGYQPQHF
TGCGCCAGCAGCCAAGGAATTGGACAGGGATATCAGCCCCAGCATTTT
>.|TRBJ2-7|17|TRBV7-9|.
CASSSTRMPGQSYEQYF
TGTGCCAGCAGCTCCACGCGCATGCCGGGCCAATCCTACGAGCAGTACTTC
>.|TRBJ2-5|17|TRBV11-2|TRBD2
CASRHGRGSGRGETQYF
TGTGCCAGCAGGCACGGCCGGGGTAGCGGGAGAGGGGAGACCCAGTACTTC
>.|TRBJ2-7|19|TRBV5-1|.
CASSSLGGRGSGMTYEQYF
TGCGCCAGCAGCTCACTTGGTGGGCGGGGTAGCGGCATGACCTACGAGCAGTACTTC
>.|TRBJ2-3|16|TRBV7-9|.
CASSRIKSGRTDTQYF
TGTGCCAGCAGCCGAATAAAAAGCGGAAGGACAGATACGCAGTATTTT
>.|TRBJ2-6|17|TRBV7-3|.
CASSLGPNRAGANVLTF
TGTGCCAGCAGCTTGGGACCTAATCGGGCTGGGGCCAACGTCCTGACTTTC
>.|TRBJ2-7|15|TRBV5-1|.
CASSLVTGSSYEQYF
TGCGCCAGCAGCTTGGTGACAGGATCCTCCTACGAGCAGTACTTC
>.|TRBJ1-5|15|TRBV27|.
CASSLKKAVNQPQHF
TGTGCCAGCAGTTTAAAAAAGGCGGTGAATCAGCCCCAGCATTTT
>.|TRBJ1-1|14|TRBV10-3|.
CAIKVGGKNTEAFF
TGTGCCATCAAAGTGGGGGGTAAGAACACTGAAGCTTTCTTT
>.|TRBJ2-5|17|TRBV5-4|.
CASSLWRLRDLQETQYF
TGTGCCAGCAGCTTGTGGAGGCTTCGGGACCTTCAGGAGACCCAGTACTTC
>.|TRBJ1-4|15|TRBV11-1|TRBD1
CASSLRQGLGEKLFF
TGTGCCAGCAGCCTTCGACAGGGTTTAGGTGAAAAACTGTTTTTT
>.|TRBJ2-1|16|TRBV4-1|TRBD2
CASSDRLAGVGNEQFF
TGCGCCAGCAGCGACCGTCTAGCGGGAGTTGGCAATGAGCAGTTCTTC
>.|TRBJ2-7|12|TRBV6-6|.
CASSQGAYEQYF
TGTGCCAGCAGCCAGGGTGCCTACGAGCAGTACTTC
>.|TRBJ2-2|15|TRBV5-1|.
CAGSLIPANTGELFF
TGCGCCGGCAGCCTTATCCCCGCGAACACCGGGGAGCTGTTTTTT
>.|TRBJ2-2|15|TRBV30|TRBD1
CAWRRQGANTGELFF
TGTGCCTGGAGGCGACAGGGGGCGAACACCGGGGAGCTGTTTTTT
>.|TRBJ2-7|11|TRBV29-1|.
CSVWDLREQYF
TGCAGCGTTTGGGACCTTCGCGAGCAGTACTTC
>.|TRBJ2-7|12|TRBV28|.
CASSDRPYEQYF
TGTGCCAGCAGCGATCGACCCTACGAGCAGTACTTC
>.|TRBJ2-7|15|TRBV15|TRBD1
CATSRGTGTTYEQYF
TGTGCCACCAGCAGAGGGACAGGGACAACCTACGAGCAGTACTTC
>.|TRBJ1-4|17|TRBV5-4|TRBD1
CASSPGATGGAGEKLFF
TGTGCCAGCAGCCCTGGGGCCACAGGGGGCGCGGGGGAAAAACTGTTTTTT
>few|TRBJ2-2|13|TRBV7-2|.
CASSLYPDGELFF
TGTGCCAGCAGCTTATATCCGGACGGGGAGCTGTTTTTT
>once|TRBJ2-3|16|TRBV5-4|TRBD2
CASSFRLAGAGDTQYF
TGTGCCAGCAGCTTTCGACTAGCGGGAGCAGGGGATACGCAGTATTTT
>once|TRBJ1-5|14|TRBV18|.
CASSPGQGGQPQHF
TGTGCCAGCTCACCAGGACAAGGCGGGCAGCCCCAGCATTTT
>.|TRBJ2-1|15|TRBV29-1|.
CSVDNGRTSYNEQFF
TGCAGCGTTGACAACGGTAGGACCTCCTACAATGAGCAGTTCTTC
>.|TRBJ2-4|13|TRBV9|.
CASSVGTKNIQYF
TGTGCCAGCAGCGTAGGAACCAAAAACATTCAGTACTTC
>.|TRBJ2-7|14|TRBV5-4|TRBD1
CASSSEGQGNSKYF
TGTGCCAGCAGCTCGGAGGGACAGGGAAATTCGAAGTACTTC
>.|TRBJ2-7|15|TRBV9|TRBD1
CASSVGRLQGGEQYF
TGTGCCAGCAGCGTAGGGAGACTACAGGGGGGCGAGCAGTACTTC